The sequence of this TCR beta chain was determined in a study of blood T cell repertoires in COVID-19. Looking at the study overall: COVID-19 samples from acute and convalescent phases originated in the United States, Italy and Spain. The analysed material was cDNA or gDNA that came from T cells, B-cell-depleted T cells, or PBMCs.

The length of the CDR3 is 14 residues. Germline CDR1 reads SGHVS; CDR2 reads FQNEAQ. The trim removed 4 bases at V and 6 bases at J, leaving 5 bases unmatched. This clone was detected a few times. Some clones are missing from TCRdb's copy, which holds only in-frame ones; the method was immunoSEQ multiplex PCR. Here the sample spans some 200,000 clones, roughly 84% being singletons. The receptor was isolated from a human donor in a cohort sampled during active COVID-19. V usage is TRBV7-8 and J usage is TRBJ2-1; the match to TRBD2 covers 8 bases. Sequenced material: peripheral blood. The CDR3 region is CASSSSGLGNEQFF. In nucleotides, the CDR3 is TGTGCCAGCAGCTCTAGCGGGTTGGGCAATGAGCAGTTCTTC.